These T cell receptor beta chains were read from a single sample in a study of T cell responses to AZD1222 COVID-19 vaccine. Using immunoSEQ multiplex PCR, the repertoire was profiled, and TCRdb retains in-frame clones only, with some absent. In the table there are some 120,000 clones, approximately 85% of which are singletons. The sample consisted of peripheral blood, taken on day 0 of AZD1222 vaccination. These receptors all stem from an adult in good health. Both conserved end residues are part of each CDR3. A D gene is named only where the DNA matches it firmly. Not every row has a clone size; where given, it reads once, few, many or a size class.

size,J,V,D,DNA,CDR3
.,TRBJ2-1,TRBV4-2,TRBD2,TGTGCCAGCAGCCAAGATCTCGGGGAGGGCCGGGATGAGCAGTTCTTC,CASSQDLGEGRDEQFF
.,TRBJ1-6,TRBV5-4,.,TGTGCCAGCAGCTTTCAGGGGAACTCACCCCTCCACTTT,CASSFQGNSPLHF
.,TRBJ1-5,TRBV14,.,TGTGCCAGCAGCCGGGCACCGAATCAGCCCCAGCATTTT,CASSRAPNQPQHF
.,TRBJ1-2,TRBV19,.,TGTGCCAGTAGTATAGAGGACCACCGGGTGGCCTATGGCTACACCTTC,CASSIEDHRVAYGYTF
.,TRBJ2-7,TRBV25-1,.,TGTGCCAGCAGTTTTTCCGGGAATAACCTCTACGAGCAGTACTTC,CASSFSGNNLYEQYF
few,TRBJ1-1,TRBV6-2/TRBV6-3,.,TGTGCCAGCAGCGTCTTGGGCTGGGCTGAAGCTTTCTTT,CASSVLGWAEAFF
.,TRBJ2-1,TRBV29-1,TRBD2,TGCAGCGTTGAAGATCTGTCGGTAGCGGGTGCTTCAGAGCAGTTCTTC,CSVEDLSVAGASEQFF
.,TRBJ1-1,TRBV18,.,TGTGCCAGCTCACCATCGGCCTTGAACACTGAAGCTTTCTTT,CASSPSALNTEAFF
once,TRBJ1-5,TRBV19,TRBD1,TGTGCCAGTAGTCCAGAATCCGGGACAGCGTATCAGCCCCAGCATTTT,CASSPESGTAYQPQHF
.,TRBJ1-6,TRBV6-5,TRBD1,TGTGCCAGCAACGACGGACAGGGTGGGTCACCCCTCCACTTT,CASNDGQGGSPLHF
.,TRBJ1-3,TRBV10-3,.,TGTGCCATCAGTGACCGGGACGGTCATGGAAACACCATATATTTT,CAISDRDGHGNTIYF
.,TRBJ1-1,TRBV30,.,TGTGCCTGGAACCGTGGGACGGCCACTGAAGCTTTCTTT,CAWNRGTATEAFF
.,TRBJ1-6,TRBV10-3,TRBD1,TGTGCCATCAGTGAGGAGGACAGGGATAGATCGATAGCGTCTTCACCCCTCCACTTT,CAISEEDRDRSIASSPLHF
.,TRBJ2-7,TRBV27,TRBD1,TGTGCCAGCAGGACAGGGGATCACGAGCAGTACTTC,CASRTGDHEQYF
.,TRBJ2-7,TRBV28,.,TGTGCCAGCAGCCGGAGGGCCGAGCAGTACTTC,CASSRRAEQYF
.,TRBJ2-6,TRBV24-1,.,TGTGCCACCGACGGTGGGCGACACACCGGGCCTGGGGCCAACGTCCTGACTTTC,CATDGGRHTGPGANVLTF
.,TRBJ2-3,TRBV6-5,.,TGTGCCAGCGAGACGGCGGGCGGTACAGATACGCAGTATTTT,CASETAGGTDTQYF
.,TRBJ2-7,TRBV5-1,.,TGCGCCAGCAGCTCGGGCCAAACCTACGAGCAGTACTTC,CASSSGQTYEQYF
.,TRBJ2-2,TRBV14,.,TGTGCCAGCAGCCCGGGGCGGGCTCGGTTCGCGAACACCGGGGAGCTGTTTTTT,CASSPGRARFANTGELFF
once,TRBJ1-3,TRBV29-1,.,TGCAGCGTCACAAGTAGCAGGACTGGAAACACCATATATTTT,CSVTSSRTGNTIYF
.,TRBJ2-2,TRBV5-4,.,TGTGCCAGCAGCTTGGGCGGGGCCATAAACACCGGGGAGCTGTTTTTT,CASSLGGAINTGELFF
.,TRBJ2-7,TRBV19,.,TGTGCCAGTCGCTACTTAGGGGTCGACTCCTACGAGCAGTACTTC,CASRYLGVDSYEQYF
.,TRBJ1-1,TRBV28,.,TGTGCCAGCAGTTTATTGAGCACTGAAGCTTTCTTT,CASSLLSTEAFF
.,TRBJ2-7,TRBV20-1,.,TGCAGTGCTAGTGGGGTTAACTACGAGCAGTACTTC,CSASGVNYEQYF
.,TRBJ1-1,TRBV19,.,TGTGCCAGTAGTATAAGGGAGGGAGCTTTCTTT,CASSIREGAFF
.,TRBJ1-5,TRBV28,.,TGTGCCAGCAGTTTGGGGATCGGTAGCAATCAGCCCCAGCATTTT,CASSLGIGSNQPQHF
few,TRBJ2-1,TRBV5-1,.,TGCGCCAGCAGCTTGCGGGAGGAGCAGTTCTTC,CASSLREEQFF
.,TRBJ2-5,TRBV15,.,TGTGCCACCAGCAGGTCCGACGGACACCAGTACTTC,CATSRSDGHQYF
once,TRBJ1-2,TRBV6-5,.,TGTGCCAGCAGTAACACTAACTATGGCTACACCTTC,CASSNTNYGYTF
.,TRBJ1-4,TRBV12-5,.,TGTGCTAGTGGTTTGGTTTTGGGACATAGTAATGAAAAACTGTTTTTT,CASGLVLGHSNEKLFF
.,TRBJ2-7,TRBV6-5,.,TGTGCCAGCAGTTACGGTCTGGGGATGGGCTCCTACGAGCAGTACTTC,CASSYGLGMGSYEQYF
.,TRBJ2-7,TRBV19,.,TGTGCCAGTAGTATCAGTCCAGGGTCCTACGAGCAGTACTTC,CASSISPGSYEQYF
.,TRBJ1-4,TRBV29-1,.,TGCAGCGTTGAAGAGCAAGCGGGCGAAAAACTGTTTTTT,CSVEEQAGEKLFF
.,TRBJ2-7,TRBV2,.,TGTGCCAGCATCCCGGACAACTCCTACGAGCAGTACTTC,CASIPDNSYEQYF
few,TRBJ2-5,TRBV12-5,.,TGTGCTAGTGGTTTGGTAGTGGGCAGGGCGACAGAGACCCAGTACTTC,CASGLVVGRATETQYF
once,TRBJ1-3,TRBV3-1/TRBV3-2,.,TGTGCCAGCAGCCCTTGGGATGGGGCAGCTGGAAACACCATATATTTT,CASSPWDGAAGNTIYF
.,TRBJ1-2,TRBV9,TRBD1,TGTGCCAGCAGCGTGGGACAGACTAACTATGGCTACACCTTC,CASSVGQTNYGYTF
.,TRBJ2-5,TRBV6-5,TRBD2,TGTGCCAGCAGCCTCAGCGGGGGGTGGCAGACCCAGTACTTC,CASSLSGGWQTQYF
.,TRBJ2-7,TRBV6-5,.,TGTGCCAGCAGTCCCTGGCAGGGTGCCGACGAGCAGTACTTC,CASSPWQGADEQYF
.,TRBJ1-5,TRBV18,TRBD1,TGTGCCAGCTCACCACTGACAGGGGGCCCTCAGCCCCAGCATTTT,CASSPLTGGPQPQHF
once,TRBJ1-6,TRBV5-4,.,TGTGCCAGCAGGGTGTTGGAAAATTCACCCCTCCACTTT,CASRVLENSPLHF
.,TRBJ2-4,TRBV19,.,TGTGCCAGTAGTATGGGACCGAAAAACATTCAGTACTTC,CASSMGPKNIQYF
.,TRBJ1-1,TRBV7-2,.,TGTGCCAGCAGCTTAGAGTGGTCGGGCACTGAAGCTTTCTTT,CASSLEWSGTEAFF
.,TRBJ2-3,TRBV4-2,.,TGTGCCAGCAGCCAAGATAGGCGAAAAGGTACGCAGTATTTT,CASSQDRRKGTQYF
.,TRBJ1-5,TRBV7-2,.,TGTGCCAGCAGCTATAGGAACAATCAGCCCCAGCATTTT,CASSYRNNQPQHF
once,TRBJ2-7,TRBV24-1,.,TGTGCCACCAGTGATAGATCCACTTCGACCTACGAGCAGTACTTC,CATSDRSTSTYEQYF
.,TRBJ1-5,TRBV2,.,TGTGCCAGCAGGAGGGACAGCAATCAGCCCCAGCATTTT,CASRRDSNQPQHF
.,TRBJ1-6,TRBV10-3,TRBD1,TGTGCCATCAGTGAGGGGACAGGGGGTTCACCCCTCCACTTT,CAISEGTGGSPLHF
.,TRBJ1-6,TRBV6-5,TRBD1,TGTGCCAGCAACTGGAACAGGGGTAATTCACCCCTCCACTTT,CASNWNRGNSPLHF
.,TRBJ2-3,TRBV3-1/TRBV3-2,TRBD2,TGTGCCAGCAGCCAGGTTCCGGGACTAGCGGGAGGAACAGATACGCAGTATTTT,CASSQVPGLAGGTDTQYF
.,TRBJ1-6,TRBV10-3,.,TGTGCCATCAGTGAGTCCGGCGCACTAGTCGGTTCACCCCTCCACTTT,CAISESGALVGSPLHF
.,TRBJ2-7,TRBV7-8,TRBD1,TGTGCCAGCAGCTTCGGGACAGTCTCCTACGAGCAGTACTTC,CASSFGTVSYEQYF
.,TRBJ2-2,TRBV10-3,TRBD2,TGTGCCATCAGTGAGACACTAGCGGCGAACACCGGGGAGCTGTTTTTT,CAISETLAANTGELFF
few,TRBJ1-1,TRBV18,TRBD1,TGTGCCAGCTCACCGGAGACAGGGCTGAACACTGAAGCTTTCTTT,CASSPETGLNTEAFF
few,TRBJ2-7,TRBV6-2/TRBV6-3,.,TGTGCCAGCAGTTGGAGAGACAGGCCATCCTACGAGCAGTACTTC,CASSWRDRPSYEQYF
few,TRBJ1-5,TRBV5-5,TRBD1,TGTGCCAGCAGCCCGGCGGGACAGCTCAATCAGCCCCAGCATTTT,CASSPAGQLNQPQHF
.,TRBJ1-2,TRBV9,.,TGTGCCAGCAGCGCTCTGGGTGGGGTGGGCTATGGCTACACCTTC,CASSALGGVGYGYTF